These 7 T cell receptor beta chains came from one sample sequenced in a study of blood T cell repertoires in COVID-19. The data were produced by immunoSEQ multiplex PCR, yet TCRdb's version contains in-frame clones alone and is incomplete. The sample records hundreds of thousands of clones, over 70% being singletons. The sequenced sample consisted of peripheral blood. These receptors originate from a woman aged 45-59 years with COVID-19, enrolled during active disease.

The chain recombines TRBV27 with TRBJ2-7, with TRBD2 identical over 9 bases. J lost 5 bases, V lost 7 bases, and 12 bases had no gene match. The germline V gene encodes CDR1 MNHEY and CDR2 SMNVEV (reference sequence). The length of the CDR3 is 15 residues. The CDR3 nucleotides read TGTGCCAGCAACCTTTATAGCGGGAGCAAGAACGAGCAGTACTTC. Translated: CASNLYSGSKNEQYF.

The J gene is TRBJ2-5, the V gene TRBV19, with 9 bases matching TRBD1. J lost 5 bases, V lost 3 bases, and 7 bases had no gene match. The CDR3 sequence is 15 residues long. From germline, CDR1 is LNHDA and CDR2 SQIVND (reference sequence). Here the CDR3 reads CASSMSTGGLETQYF. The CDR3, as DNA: TGTGCCAGTAGTATGAGCACAGGGGGCCTTGAGACCCAGTACTTC.

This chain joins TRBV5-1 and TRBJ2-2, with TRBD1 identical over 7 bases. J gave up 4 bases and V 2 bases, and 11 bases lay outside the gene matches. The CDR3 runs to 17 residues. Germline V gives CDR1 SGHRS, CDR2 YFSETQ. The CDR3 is CASSFTPGQRITGELFF. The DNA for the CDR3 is TGCGCCAGCAGCTTCACACCGGGACAGAGAATCACCGGGGAGCTGTTTTTT.

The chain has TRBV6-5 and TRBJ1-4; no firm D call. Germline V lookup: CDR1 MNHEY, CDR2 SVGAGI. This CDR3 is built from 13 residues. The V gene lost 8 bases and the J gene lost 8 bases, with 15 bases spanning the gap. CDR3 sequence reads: CASGLGFGEKLFF. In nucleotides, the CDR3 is TGTGCCAGCGGATTGGGCTTCGGCGAAAAACTGTTTTTT.

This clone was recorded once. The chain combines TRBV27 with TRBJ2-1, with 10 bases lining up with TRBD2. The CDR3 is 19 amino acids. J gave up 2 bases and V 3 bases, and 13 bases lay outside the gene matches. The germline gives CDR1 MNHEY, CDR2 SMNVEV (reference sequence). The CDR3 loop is CASSFGVARAGGTYNEQFF. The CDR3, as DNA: TGTGCCAGCAGTTTCGGGGTAGCTAGAGCGGGAGGGACCTACAATGAGCAGTTCTTC.

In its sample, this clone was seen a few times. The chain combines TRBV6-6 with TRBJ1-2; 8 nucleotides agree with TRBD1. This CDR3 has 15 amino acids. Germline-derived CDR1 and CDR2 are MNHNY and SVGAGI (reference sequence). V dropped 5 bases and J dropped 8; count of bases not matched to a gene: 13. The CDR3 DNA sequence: TGTGCCAGCAGTACTCCCGGGACAGGTCCTATGGGCTACACCTTC. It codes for CASSTPGTGPMGYTF.

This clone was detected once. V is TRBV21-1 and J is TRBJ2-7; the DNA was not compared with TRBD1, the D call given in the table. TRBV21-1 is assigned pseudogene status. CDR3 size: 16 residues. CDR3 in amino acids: CASSKEPTPRAIEQYF. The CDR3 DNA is TGTGCCAGCAGCAAAGAGCCTACCCCCAGGGCCATCGAGCAGTACTTC.